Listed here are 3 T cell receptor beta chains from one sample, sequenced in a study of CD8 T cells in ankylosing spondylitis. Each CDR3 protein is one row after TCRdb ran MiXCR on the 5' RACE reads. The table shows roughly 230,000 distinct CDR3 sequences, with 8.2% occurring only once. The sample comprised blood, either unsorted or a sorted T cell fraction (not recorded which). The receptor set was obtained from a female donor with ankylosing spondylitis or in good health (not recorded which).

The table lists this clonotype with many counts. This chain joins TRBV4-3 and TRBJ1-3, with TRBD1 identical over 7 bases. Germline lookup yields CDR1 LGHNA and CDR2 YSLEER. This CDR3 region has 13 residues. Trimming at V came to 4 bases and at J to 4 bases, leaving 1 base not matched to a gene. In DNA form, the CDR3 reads TGCGCCAGCAGCCCGGACAGGGGAAACACCATATATTTT. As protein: CASSPDRGNTIYF.

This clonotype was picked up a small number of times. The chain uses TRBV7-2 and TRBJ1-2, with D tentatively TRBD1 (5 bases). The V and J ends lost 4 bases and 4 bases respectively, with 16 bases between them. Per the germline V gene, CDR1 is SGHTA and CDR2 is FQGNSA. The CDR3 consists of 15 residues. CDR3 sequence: CASSSFQGSGYGYTF. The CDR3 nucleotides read TGTGCCAGCAGCTCATTCCAGGGCTCAGGCTATGGCTACACCTTC.

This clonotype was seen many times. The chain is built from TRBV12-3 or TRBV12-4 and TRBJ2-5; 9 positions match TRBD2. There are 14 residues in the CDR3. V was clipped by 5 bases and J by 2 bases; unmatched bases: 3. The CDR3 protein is CASSVTSGQETQYF. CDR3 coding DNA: TGTGCCAGCAGTGTGACTAGCGGACAAGAGACCCAGTACTTC.